This note documents a single T cell receptor beta chain sequence. CDR1 is MDHEN and CDR2 is SYDVKM in the germline V gene. V lost 11 bases and J 3 bases, leaving 18 bases between the germline ends. This CDR3 spans 14 amino acids. A NOSPECS grade of at least 4, a Clinical Activity Score of at least 3 and duration under 3 months were recorded in ophthalmopathy patients. The entry originates in a study of T cells in Graves' hyperthyroidism and ophthalmopathy. Study-level background: Peripheral blood was drawn at first diagnosis, prior to all treatment.

Amplified regions were TCR beta CDR3 sequences from RNA transcripts. HTBI primers were the set used in a first-round RT-PCR of the TCR CDR3. TCRdb processed the multiplex PCR reads anew with MiXCR; each CDR3 protein has one entry. Here the sample spans about 260,000 distinct CDR3 sequences, about 20% being singletons. The TCR comes from a man aged 25-40 years with Graves' ophthalmopathy. The chain recombines TRBV28 with TRBJ2-3; D is perhaps TRBD2 (6 bases). Sequences were obtained from blood. This CDR3 reads CASRQGGGTDTQYF. In nucleotides, the CDR3 is TGTGCCTCCCGGCAGGGCGGAGGGACAGATACGCAGTATTTT.